In its sample, the clone carrying this T cell receptor (beta chain) was seen many times. The antigen is not known. The entry originates in a study of CD8 T cells in ankylosing spondylitis. The CDR3 covers 14 residues. Losses at the gene ends were 6 bases for V and 6 bases for J; bases not matched to a gene: 9. Generation of TCR beta libraries employed quantitative 5'-RACE incorporating molecular barcodes. TCRdb re-derived calls from the 5' RACE reads in MiXCR, one entry per CDR3 protein. The table has approximately 240,000 distinct CDR3 sequences, more than 9% seen once; the top ten hold 2.6%. Findings of the study overall: A motif in TCR beta, a set of under 10 highly homologous variants, appeared characteristic of ankylosing spondylitis blood. From matched ankylosing spondylitis synovial fluid, disease-linked clones were reportedly recovered at significantly enriched levels. Disease-linked clones displayed a CD8+ phenotype and appeared relatively rarely in peripheral blood.

The J gene is TRBJ2-7, the V gene TRBV12-3 or TRBV12-4; 9 bases are a match to TRBD1. This clonotype was obtained from a male donor with ankylosing spondylitis or in good health (not recorded which). Sequencing was performed on blood, either unsorted or a sorted T cell fraction (not recorded which). The CDR3, as DNA: TGTGCCAGCAGCGAAGCCGGGACAGGGCTCGAGCAGTACTTC. Amino acids: CASSEAGTGLEQYF.